This T cell receptor (beta chain) was sequenced during a study of T-cell memory formation after mild COVID-19. About the research overall: In these data, TCR clusters were largely donor specific.

Libraries for TCRalpha and TCRbeta carried sample barcodes and unique molecular identifiers via 5'RACE. TCRdb ran MiXCR on the 5' RACE reads and lists one entry per CDR3 protein. Of about 270,000 distinct CDR3 sequences in the sample, roughly 18% were seen once. Germline-derived CDR1 and CDR2 are ENHRY and SYGVKD. Between the trimmed V and J ends, which lost 8 bases and 3 bases, there was a span of 19 bases. This CDR3 is built from 15 residues. In this sample, this clonotype turned up many times. Specimen: PBMCs or a T cell subset sorted from them (not recorded which). The clonotype originates from a young man who had mild COVID-19 (a few samples of this study predate the infection). Cell type and time point are not known. The chain is built from TRBV10-3 and TRBJ1-2; TRBD1 is a possible D gene (6 bases). As DNA, the CDR3 is TGTGCCATCCCTCTTGCGGGGCAGGGGTACTATGGCTACACCTTC. This codes for CAIPLAGQGYYGYTF.